This entry features one TCR beta chain sequence. This clonotype was seen ten or more times. Its antigen target is currently unknown. The record has no base qualities; no much larger clone is one base away. The study was a case-control design nested within a healthcare worker cohort in London, UK, with weekly nasopharyngeal swab PCR tests and blood sampling. Between 23 and 31 March 2020, the week of the UK lockdown, healthcare workers were enrolled and then followed up weekly for as long as 16 weeks. This record comes from a study of early T cells in non-severe SARS-CoV-2 infection (dated by TCRdb to about 2021). For the wider study: Because TCR sequencing was done on bulk RNA from unsorted whole blood, the alpha and beta chains could not be paired. Study-wide findings and limitations: VDJdb matching was skewed toward anti-spike CD8 responses and likely underestimated virus-specific expansions, missing private and CD4 specificities.

Relative to germline, V is 4 bases shorter and J is 0 bases shorter, with 10 bases between their ends. Including the terminal cysteine and phenylalanine, the CDR3 comprises 13 residues. The CDR3 DNA has 39 bases and is translated from base 1. CDR1 and CDR2, looked up from the germline V gene, are SQVTM and ANQGSEA. Libraries were built with 5' RACE. This sample was sequenced with a NextSeq 500. Unique molecular identifiers were attached to individual cDNA molecules in the TCR library protocol so that sequencing error and PCR bias could be corrected. Both TCR alpha and beta chains were sequenced, and tight co-correlation was observed between alpha and beta sequence abundances in each sample. Under the source paper's analysis protocol: Decombinator V4 was used to perform V gene, J gene and CDR3 annotation of TCR sequences. Expanded TCRs were defined as changing significantly between any two time points under a Poisson model with p below 0.0001. Abundances of TCRs were expressed as counts per million after normalisation to the total number of TCRs sequenced in each sample. TRAV1-2 paired with TRAJ12, TRAJ20 or TRAJ33 defined MAIT TCRs, while TRAV10 paired with TRAJ18 defined iNKT TCRs. A search of VDJdb, accessed on 1 November 2021, was run for TCRs annotated to CMV, EBV and SARS-CoV-2, with TCRs annotated for multiple antigens excluded. The public reads were run again by TCRdb, first through fastp at Q25 and then through MiXCR, and only productive beta chains were kept. Every CDR3 protein is listed once, alongside the most common genes and DNA of its rows. None of the V and J calls come from the authors' own analysis; TCRdb made them. This sample lists 28,000 or so distinct CDR3 sequences; roughly 5.3% were detected once. The top ten constitute 3.5% to 5.5% of the sample.

The TCR comes from an adult who was a healthcare worker with PCR-confirmed SARS-CoV-2 infection or an uninfected control (not recorded which). The source material was whole blood. The chain links TRBV29-1 with TRBJ2-7, with a tentative D gene TRBD2 over 5 matching bases. Here the CDR3 is given as CSVAERTSYEQYF. The nucleotide sequence is given as TGCAGCGTTGCTGAGCGGACCTCCTACGAGCAGTACTTC.